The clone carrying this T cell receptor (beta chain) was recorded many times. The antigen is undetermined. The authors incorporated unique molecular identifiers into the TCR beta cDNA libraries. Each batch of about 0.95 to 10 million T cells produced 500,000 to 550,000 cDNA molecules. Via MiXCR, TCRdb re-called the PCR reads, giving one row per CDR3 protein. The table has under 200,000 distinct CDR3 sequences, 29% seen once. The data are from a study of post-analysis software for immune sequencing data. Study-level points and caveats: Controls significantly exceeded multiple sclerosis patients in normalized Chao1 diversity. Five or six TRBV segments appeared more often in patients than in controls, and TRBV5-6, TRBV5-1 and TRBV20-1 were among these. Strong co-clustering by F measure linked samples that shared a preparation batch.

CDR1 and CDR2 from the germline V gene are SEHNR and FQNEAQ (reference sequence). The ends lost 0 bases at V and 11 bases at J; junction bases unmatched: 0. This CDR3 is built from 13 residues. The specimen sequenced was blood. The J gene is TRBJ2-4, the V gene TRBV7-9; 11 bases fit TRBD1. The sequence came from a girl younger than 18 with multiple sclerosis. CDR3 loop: CASSLAGQGVQYF. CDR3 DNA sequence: TGTGCCAGCAGCTTAGCGGGACAGGGGGTTCAGTACTTC.